This T cell receptor beta chain stems from a study of cytomegalovirus exposure and HLA in healthy donors. This clone was seen just once. Its antigen is currently unknown. Healthy bone marrow donors made up the donor group. Study findings and constraints: Despite most TCR sequences being rare, some public TCRs occurred in many donors. Among the sequence variants, a highly shared cluster was likely an artifact of sequencing. Later findings reportedly placed an Asian-associated ancestry cluster below the approximately 670-donor mean for N-insertions.

The PCR made use of 60 Vbeta and 13 Jbeta primers. Only in-frame clones appear in the TCRdb table, and some are missing; sequencing was by immunoSEQ multiplex PCR. Seen here are some 80,000 clones, approximately 65% observed once, and the top ten hold 3.5% to 4.5%. V was pared by 0 bases and J by 2 bases, with 20 bases between. The germline CDR1 and CDR2 sequences are SGHDN and FVKESK. The CDR3 has 18 amino acids. The chain links TRBV14 to TRBJ2-7; D gene ambiguous. The material sequenced was PBMCs. The TCR was taken from a male donor in good health and CMV-seropositive. In nucleotides, the CDR3 is TGTGCCAGCAGCCAAGATTCTCCGCGCCTCGGTGGAGCCTACGAGCAGTACTTC. Its translation is CASSQDSPRLGGAYEQYF.